The 17 T cell receptor beta chains reported below all come from one sample, sequenced in a study of cytomegalovirus exposure and HLA in healthy donors. The primer mix had 60 Vbeta and 13 Jbeta primers. Generated by immunoSEQ multiplex PCR, the TCRdb table keeps only in-frame clones and is missing some. Here the sample spans over 90,000 clones, approximately 87% being singletons. The specimen was PBMCs. These receptors all come from a man in his forties in good health and CMV-seronegative.

V usage is TRBV2 and J usage is TRBJ2-1; 11 bases map to TRBD2. V shed 8 bases, J shed 1 base, and the junction held 10 bases outside the gene matches. Germline V lookup: CDR1 SNHLY, CDR2 FYNNEI. The CDR3 has 17 residues. The CDR3 DNA reads as TGTGCCAGCCAGGAGACTAGCGGGGTACGTTCCTACAATGAGCAGTTCTTC. This encodes CASQETSGVRSYNEQFF. Based on the CDR3 plus reference TRBV2 and TRBJ2-1, the full variable domain is EPEVTQTPSHQVTQMGQEVILRCVPISNHLYFYWYRQILGQKVEFLVSFYNNEISEKSEIFDDQFSVERPDGSNFTLKIRSTKLEDSAMYFCASQETSGVRSYNEQFFGPGTRLTVL.

The gene calls are TRBV29-1 and TRBJ2-7; no reliable D call. This CDR3 contains 12 residues. V lost 4 bases, J lost 3 bases, and 10 bases lay in between. CDR1 SQVTM and CDR2 ANQGSEA come from the germline V gene. The DNA of the CDR3 is TGCAGCGTTGCCCCGAGTAACTACGAGCAGTACTTC. It yields the protein CSVAPSNYEQYF.

The chain couples TRBV11-2 to TRBJ2-3; 9 nucleotides agree with TRBD2. V lost 1 base, J lost 8 bases, and 16 bases stayed unmatched. Germline V lookup: CDR1 SGHAT, CDR2 FQNNGV. This CDR3 has 18 amino acids. CDR3 residues: CASSLVFGWASGDATQYF. Written as DNA, the CDR3 is TGTGCCAGCAGCTTAGTATTTGGTTGGGCTAGCGGGGACGCTACGCAGTATTTT.

The V call is TRBV7-6, the J call TRBJ2-3; D call uncertain. The germline gives CDR1 SGHVS, CDR2 FNYEAQ. The V and J ends lost 5 bases and 6 bases respectively, with 15 bases between them. The CDR3 is 14 amino acids. The CDR3 here is CASSEVVGCDTQYF. In DNA form, the CDR3 reads TGTGCCAGCAGCGAAGTCGTCGGTTGCGATACGCAGTATTTT.

This clone was counted only a few times. The V and J genes are TRBV2 and TRBJ1-3; 7 bases map to TRBD1. The junction had 6 bases not matched to a gene; V was cut back by 4 bases and J by 3 bases. The germline gives CDR1 SNHLY, CDR2 FYNNEI. The CDR3 sequence is 15 residues long. The DNA for the CDR3 is TGTGCCAGCAGTGTCAGGGGGTATTTTGGAAACACCATATATTTT. This sequence encodes CASSVRGYFGNTIYF.

This clone was counted only a few times. The gene calls are TRBV7-2 and TRBJ2-1; 12 bases match TRBD2. Germline-derived CDR1 and CDR2 are SGHTA and FQGNSA. This CDR3 is 15 amino acids long. The J segment lost 15 bases and the V segment lost 4 bases, leaving 13 bases of the junction unmatched. The CDR3 protein is CASSYPSGGAPLGFF. Written as DNA, the CDR3 is TGTGCCAGCAGCTACCCTAGCGGGGGGGCCCCCCTTGGGTTCTTC.

The chain links TRBV7-9 to TRBJ1-6; possible D gene TRBD1, 5 bases. The germline gives CDR1 SEHNR, CDR2 FQNEAQ (reference sequence). CDR3 length equals 17 residues. V was pared by 4 bases and J by 4 bases, with 17 bases between. Here the CDR3 DNA reads TGTGCCAGCAGCTCTGGGTGGCAGGGCTCGTATAATTCACCCCTCCACTTT. As protein: CASSSGWQGSYNSPLHF.

The rearrangement joins TRBV11-2 to TRBJ2-2; no clear D. CDR1 is SGHAT, CDR2 FQNNGV, per germline. The CDR3 sequence is 12 residues long. The V end lost 4 bases, the J end lost 3 bases, and 3 bases lay between the germline ends. The CDR3 sequence: CASSSYTGELFF. CDR3 coding DNA: TGTGCCAGCAGCTCTTACACCGGGGAGCTGTTTTTT.

The genes are TRBV9 and TRBJ2-1; D perhaps matches TRBD1 (5 bases). Per germline, CDR1 SGDLS and CDR2 YYNGEE. Deletions cut 9 bases from V and 0 bases from J, with 16 bases between. This CDR3 region has 15 residues. The CDR3 nucleotides are TGTGCCACCTGTTACGGACACTACTCCTACAATGAGCAGTTCTTC. It is translated as CATCYGHYSYNEQFF.

J is TRBJ2-1 and V is TRBV27; 11 bases align to TRBD1. This CDR3 has 18 residues. V shed 0 bases, J shed 4 bases, and the junction held 8 bases outside the gene matches. Germline values: CDR1 MNHEY, CDR2 SMNVEV (reference sequence). CDR3 loop: CASSLSAGGQGGYNEQFF. CDR3 DNA: TGTGCCAGCAGTTTATCCGCGGGGGGACAGGGGGGTTACAATGAGCAGTTCTTC.

The chain employs TRBV19 and TRBJ1-1, with 10 bases lining up with TRBD1. V trimming: 6 bases; J trimming: 1 base; junction bases outside the gene matches: 5. The CDR3 is 15 residues long. In germline, CDR1 is LNHDA, CDR2 SQIVND (reference sequence). CDR3 in amino acids: CASRDRGLANTEAFF. CDR3 sequence (DNA): TGTGCCAGTAGAGACAGGGGGCTCGCGAACACTGAAGCTTTCTTT.

The V gene is TRBV5-6, the J gene TRBJ2-7; D is ambiguous. The CDR3 has 14 amino acids. Germline V gene sequence: CDR1 SGHDT, CDR2 YYEEEE. Trimming shortened V by 0 bases and J by 4 bases, and 11 bases separated the two germline ends. The CDR3 sequence is CASSLAARMYEQYF. In DNA form, the CDR3 reads TGTGCCAGCAGCTTGGCCGCCAGGATGTACGAGCAGTACTTC.

The chain has TRBV6-5 and TRBJ1-2, with D maybe TRBD1 (6 bases). The germline gives CDR1 MNHEY, CDR2 SVGAGI. This CDR3 spans 13 amino acids. The V end was cut by 6 bases, the J end by 8 bases, with 16 bases between. The CDR3 bases are TGTGCCAGCAGATTTAAGCCAGGGGACGGCTACACCTTC. Residues: CASRFKPGDGYTF.

The chain links TRBV4-3 to TRBJ1-4; D gene unclear. This CDR3 is built from 17 residues. Germline lookup yields CDR1 LGHNA and CDR2 YSLEER. The V and J ends lost 1 base and 5 bases respectively, with 17 bases between them. The CDR3 protein is CASSQGARREVNEKLFF. The CDR3 DNA is TGCGCCAGCAGCCAAGGGGCCCGGAGGGAAGTCAATGAAAAACTGTTTTTT.

The V and J genes are TRBV29-1 and TRBJ1-3, with 7 bases fitting TRBD1. The CDR3 loop spans 14 amino acids. J gave up 0 bases and V 5 bases, and 4 bases lay outside the gene matches. Germline V gene data show CDR1 as SQVTM and CDR2 as ANQGSEA. This CDR3 is CSVYRQGSGNTIYF. DNA of the CDR3: TGCAGCGTTTATAGACAGGGCTCTGGAAACACCATATATTTT.

The rearrangement links TRBV4-1 to TRBJ2-2; 7 nucleotides match TRBD1. CDR3 length: 16 residues. V shed 4 bases, J shed 2 bases, and the junction held 7 bases outside the gene matches. The germline CDR1 and CDR2 sequences are MGHRA and YSYEKL. CDR3 in DNA: TGCGCCAGCAGCCGATTGGGACAGATAAACACCGGGGAGCTGTTTTTT. This codes for CASSRLGQINTGELFF.

V gene TRBV4-1 combines with J gene TRBJ1-6; TRBD1 is a possible D gene (5 bases). V shed 2 bases and J shed 9 bases, with 14 bases lying between them. Germline assignment: CDR1 MGHRA and CDR2 YSYEKL. This CDR3 region has 15 residues. In nucleotides, the CDR3 is TGCGCCAGCAGCCAATCCGGGACTCCCAGTTCACCCCTCCACTTT. Translated, it gives CASSQSGTPSSPLHF.